These 10 T cell receptor beta chains were sequenced from one sample in a study of blood T cell repertoires in COVID-19. Some clones are missing from TCRdb's copy, which holds only in-frame ones; the method was immunoSEQ multiplex PCR. The sample lists 100,000 or so clones; around 85% were seen once. Sequencing was carried out using peripheral blood. All receptors derive from a woman in her 70s with active or convalescent COVID-19.

V gene TRBV7-9 combines with J gene TRBJ1-2; D is perhaps TRBD1 (5 bases). Trimming removed 4 bases at V and 3 bases at J, with 15 bases between. This CDR3 comprises 15 residues. Germline assignment: CDR1 SEHNR and CDR2 FQNEAQ (reference sequence). The CDR3 spells CASSSTRQLDYGYTF. For the CDR3, the DNA is TGTGCCAGCAGCTCAACCCGACAGCTAGACTATGGCTACACCTTC.

The chain employs TRBV29-1 and TRBJ2-1; D not certain. The CDR3 runs to 14 residues. V was clipped by 2 bases and J by 6 bases, with 14 bases between them. Germline V gives CDR1 SQVTM, CDR2 ANQGSEA. In DNA, the CDR3 is TGCAGCGTTGAAAAACTTCCCCCTGGCAATGAGCAGTTCTTC. Its translation is CSVEKLPPGNEQFF.

The chain carries TRBV2 and TRBJ1-1; TRBD1 matches at 7 bases. CDR1 and CDR2 from the germline V gene are SNHLY and FYNNEI. The CDR3 has 15 residues. V dropped 2 bases and J dropped 0; count of bases not matched to a gene: 3. For the CDR3, the DNA is TGTGCCAGCAGTGAAAGACAGGGAATGAACACTGAAGCTTTCTTT. This encodes CASSERQGMNTEAFF.

This clone occurred a few times. This chain links TRBV11-2 with TRBJ1-2; D is possibly TRBD1 (5 bases). CDR1 is SGHAT and CDR2 is FQNNGV in the germline V gene. This CDR3 comprises 14 residues. V lost 4 bases and J 3 bases, leaving 12 bases between the germline ends. The CDR3 nucleotides are TGTGCCAGCAGCTCTATCGCAGGGTACTATGGCTACACCTTC. Protein sequence: CASSSIAGYYGYTF.

V usage is TRBV7-2 and J usage is TRBJ2-5; 8 nucleotides agree with TRBD2. J gave up 2 bases and V 5 bases, and 4 bases lay outside the gene matches. This CDR3 comprises 14 residues. Per the germline V gene, CDR1 is SGHTA and CDR2 is FQGNSA. CDR3 loop: CASSPGGPQETQYF. As DNA, the CDR3 is TGTGCCAGCAGCCCGGGGGGGCCACAAGAGACCCAGTACTTC.

This clone showed up just a few times. The CDR3: CASSSDSTGGANYGYTF. DNA of the CDR3: TGTGCCAGCAGCTCAGATAGTACAGGGGGAGCTAACTATGGCTACACCTTC. The rearrangement joins TRBV7-2 to TRBJ1-2; 8 bases are a match to TRBD1. The junction had 10 bases not matched to a gene; V was cut back by 4 bases and J by 0 bases. The CDR3 runs to 17 residues. Germline CDR1 and CDR2: SGHTA and FQGNSA.

This clone was seen just once. The chain employs TRBV28 and TRBJ1-5; 7 nucleotides line up with TRBD1. The CDR3 contains 17 residues. V lost 2 bases, J lost 7 bases, and 14 bases stayed unmatched. In germline, CDR1 is MDHEN, CDR2 SYDVKM. This chain's CDR3 is CASSLRRGRQGDQPQHF. Here the CDR3 DNA reads TGTGCCAGCAGTTTAAGGCGGGGCCGACAGGGTGACCAGCCCCAGCATTTT.

The chain carries TRBV7-2 and TRBJ2-1, with 8 positions matching TRBD2. The CDR3 has 13 residues. Germline V gene lookup returns CDR1 SGHTA and CDR2 FQGNSA. J was trimmed by 9 bases and V by 5 bases; bases with no gene match: 6. CDR3 sequence: CASSLRGDSEQFF. CDR3 bases: TGTGCCAGCAGCCTGCGGGGGGATAGTGAGCAGTTCTTC. The full variable domain, its missing parts supplied by reference TRBV7-2 and TRBJ2-1, is GAGVSQSPSNKVTEKGKDVELRCDPISGHTALYWYRQSLGQGLEFLIYFQGNSAPDKSGLPSDRFSAERTGGSVSTLTIQRTQQEDSAVYLCASSLRGDSEQFFGPGTRLTVL.

The rearrangement joins TRBV4-3 to TRBJ1-1; TRBD1 matches at 8 bases. The V gene's germline CDR1 is LGHNA and CDR2 YSLEER. J gave up 0 bases and V 2 bases, and 17 bases lay outside the gene matches. The CDR3 spans 20 residues. The CDR3 protein is CASSQQPRDRRTQMNTEAFF. The CDR3 DNA is TGCGCCAGCAGCCAACAGCCCCGGGACAGGCGGACCCAAATGAACACTGAAGCTTTCTTT.

The V gene is TRBV18, the J gene TRBJ1-4; 9 bases align to TRBD1. The CDR3 contains 15 residues. With 3 bases clipped from V and 7 bases from J, the junction kept 6 bases outside the gene matches. In germline, CDR1 is KGHSH, CDR2 LQKENI. This CDR3 reads CASSPPGQGIEKLFF. CDR3 sequence (DNA): TGTGCCAGCTCACCTCCGGGACAGGGAATTGAAAAACTGTTTTTT.